The source of this T cell receptor beta chain is a study of technical replicates of blood from a handful of donors. Using immunoSEQ multiplex PCR, the repertoire was profiled, and TCRdb retains in-frame clones only, with some absent. Among tens of thousands of clones listed, 91% were seen once. The ends lost 9 bases at V and 5 bases at J; junction bases unmatched: 5. Per germline, CDR1 MDHEN and CDR2 SYDVKM. The CDR3 loop spans 13 amino acids. Sequencing used T cells isolated from PBMCs. V is TRBV28 and J is TRBJ2-3; TRBD1 aligns across 10 bases. The TCR comes from a human donor in good health. CDR3 region: CARTGGRRDTQYF. The CDR3 DNA reads as TGTGCCAGGACAGGGGGCAGAAGAGATACGCAGTATTTT.